Detailed here is one TCR beta chain. Its antigen is unknown. No quality values exist for individual bases; no much larger clone is one base distant. The immunoSEQ platform was used to sequence the TCRbeta chain. Processing in the source paper ran as follows. When conventional T cell repertoires were pooled, patients gave approximately 1x10^5 distinct in-frame TCRbeta sequences, while healthy donors gave about 130,000. Treg TCRbeta sequences shared by two or more individuals were defined as public, and these public Treg TCRbeta sequences were subsequently searched for in Tconv repertoires. Differences between groups were assessed using Mann-Whitney U tests with Bonferroni-Dunn correction in GraphPad Prism 7.03. TCRdb limited this immuneACCESS table to in-frame rearrangements with V and J called. A share of clones is missing; checked studies link under half to unresolved V genes, and the rest is unexplained. V and J calls and clone size are as listed in that table; D and trimming were resolved from the DNA. This sample is represented by 20,000 to 25,000 clones; roughly 97% of them were singletons. Clones ranked in the top ten supply approximately 0.2% of the sample.

This sample was taken from a study of B cell selection in AIRE deficiency (dated by TCRdb to the late 2010s). About the investigation overall: Researchers compared the TCRbeta repertoires of sorted blood CD4+ conventional T cells and regulatory T cells from AIRE-deficient patients with the corresponding repertoires from healthy controls. The TCR-sequenced cohort comprised about five AIRE-deficient APECED patients and about five healthy control donors. Study-level results and caveats: Among several thousand shared Treg TCRbeta sequences, around 29% were found to be shared only among healthy donors and about 10% only among patients, suggesting that Treg selection is less efficient in the absence of AIRE. In AIRE-deficient patients, Tconv and Treg cells had TCRBV gene usage, CDR3 length and TCR diversity comparable to those in healthy donors. Only TCRbeta chains were sequenced, and roughly 40% of shared healthy-donor Treg sequences were also present in healthy Tconv cells, possibly due to differing TCRalpha chains. Around 28% of Treg TCRbeta sequences shared among healthy donors appeared in patient Tconv cells, suggesting diversion of Treg-biased clones into the Tconv compartment. Shared Treg sequences had shorter CDR3s, which reflects a bias toward rearrangements containing few non-templated nucleotide insertions.

The CDR3, cysteine through phenylalanine, is 16 amino acids long. Only the CDR3 DNA stays, 48 bases, in frame from base 1. Germline trimming: 6 bases from V, 2 bases from J; junction bases outside gene matches: 9. CDR1 MNHEY and CDR2 SMNVEV were looked up in the germline V gene (reference sequence). Conventional CD4 T cells were sorted as cells that were CD4+CD127+. The control samples were obtained from healthy donors who were not related to the patients. Sorting of Tconv and Treg cells intended for TCRbeta sequencing was performed on a FACSAria flow cytometer. The sorted cells were collected in 5-ml round-bottom polystyrene tubes, and the dry cell pellets were frozen at -80 degrees C prior to sequencing.

The specimen sequenced was CD4+CD127+ conventional T cells sorted from PBMCs. This receptor was taken from a human donor in good health. The chain uses TRBV27 and TRBJ1-4, with 7 junctional bases fitting TRBD1. The sequence in DNA is TGTGCCAGCAGCAAAACCTCAGGGGGGACTAATGAAAAACTGTTTTTT. Its protein reads: CASSKTSGGTNEKLFF.